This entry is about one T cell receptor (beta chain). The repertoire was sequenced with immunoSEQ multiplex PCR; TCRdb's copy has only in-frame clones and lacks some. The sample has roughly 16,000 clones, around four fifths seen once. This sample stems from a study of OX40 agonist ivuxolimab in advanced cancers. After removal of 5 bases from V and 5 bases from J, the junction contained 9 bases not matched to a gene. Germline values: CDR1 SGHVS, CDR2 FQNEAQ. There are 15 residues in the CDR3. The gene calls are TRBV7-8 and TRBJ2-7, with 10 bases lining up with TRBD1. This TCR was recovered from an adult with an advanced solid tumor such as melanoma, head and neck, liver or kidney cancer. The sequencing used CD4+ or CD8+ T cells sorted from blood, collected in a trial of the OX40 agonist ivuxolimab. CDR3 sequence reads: CASSPQGTGAHEQYF. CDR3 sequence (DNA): TGTGCCAGCAGCCCCCAGGGGACAGGGGCCCACGAGCAGTACTTC.